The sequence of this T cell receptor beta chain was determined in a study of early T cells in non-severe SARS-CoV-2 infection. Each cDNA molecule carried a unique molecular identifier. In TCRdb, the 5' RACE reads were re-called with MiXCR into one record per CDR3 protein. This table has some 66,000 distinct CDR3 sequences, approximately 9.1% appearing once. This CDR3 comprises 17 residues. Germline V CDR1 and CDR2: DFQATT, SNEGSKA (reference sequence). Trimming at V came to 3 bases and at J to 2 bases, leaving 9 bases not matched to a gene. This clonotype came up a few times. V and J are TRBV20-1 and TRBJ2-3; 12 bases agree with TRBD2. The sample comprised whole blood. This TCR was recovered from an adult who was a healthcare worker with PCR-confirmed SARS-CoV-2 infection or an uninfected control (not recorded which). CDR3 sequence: CSASTSGRYGATDTQYF. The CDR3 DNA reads TGCAGTGCTAGTACTAGCGGGAGGTATGGGGCCACAGATACGCAGTATTTT.